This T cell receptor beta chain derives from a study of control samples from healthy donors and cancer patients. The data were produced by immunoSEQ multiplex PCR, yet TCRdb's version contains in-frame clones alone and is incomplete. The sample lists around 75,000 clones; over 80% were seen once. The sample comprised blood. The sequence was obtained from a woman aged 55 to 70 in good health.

CDR3 DNA: TGCGCCAGCAGCTTGGGCGGGAGTCCGTCAGATACGCAGTATTTT. As protein: CASSLGGSPSDTQYF. The rearrangement uses TRBV5-1 and TRBJ2-3; 7 bases map to TRBD2. Unmatched junction bases numbered 5, after V lost 0 bases and J lost 4 bases. Germline-derived CDR1 and CDR2 are SGHRS and YFSETQ. The CDR3 is 15 residues long. Full variable domain (rest looked up from reference TRBV5-1 and TRBJ2-3): KAGVTQTPRYLIKTRGQQVTLSCSPISGHRSVSWYQQTPGQGLQFLFEYFSETQRNKGNFPGRFSGRQFSNSRSEMNVSTLELGDSALYLCASSLGGSPSDTQYFGPGTRLTVL.